This T cell receptor beta chain originates from a study of identical twins. In TCRdb, the 5' RACE reads were re-called with MiXCR into one record per CDR3 protein. Among just under 650,000 distinct CDR3 sequences listed, less than 9% were seen once. Donors uniformly comprised healthy Caucasians. The CDR3 is 15 residues long. J lost 13 bases, V lost 0 bases, and 9 bases had no gene match. CDR1 SGHRS and CDR2 YFSETQ come from the germline V gene. This clonotype occurred a few times. These data were also filed under a second study, of yellow fever vaccine responses in identical twins.

The chain couples TRBV5-1 to TRBJ1-6, with 8 bases that match TRBD1. The sample comprised PBMCs. The clonotype originates from a woman aged 18-29 years in good health. The CDR3 DNA is TGCGCCAGCAGCTTGGAACCCGGGACAGGAGATCCCCTCCACTTT. The encoded protein is CASSLEPGTGDPLHF.